Detailed here is one T cell receptor beta chain. Its antigen is unknown. Data came from immunoSEQ multiplex PCR; TCRdb stores just in-frame clones and leaves some out. This table has 100,000 or so clones, 70% to 90% appearing once. This sample stems from a study of T cell responses to AZD1222 COVID-19 vaccine. Study results and limitations: Spike-specific TCR breadth and depth grew following two AZD1222 doses. Nearly half of the spike-specific TCRs reportedly recognize variant regions that carry no mutations. Donor demographics were predominantly white British with a female majority; clonal diversity may be underestimated.

The CDR3 runs 16 residues. CDR1 and CDR2 from the germline V gene are SEHNR and FQNEAQ (reference sequence). Trimming cost V 5 bases and J 7 bases; bases outside gene matches: 14. V usage is TRBV7-9 and J usage is TRBJ1-5; the match to TRBD1 covers 7 bases. Sequenced material: peripheral blood, taken on day 0 of AZD1222 vaccination. The TCR was taken from an adult in good health. The CDR3, as DNA: TGTGCCAGCAGCCAATCATCACAGGGGCGAGGGCAGCCCCAGCATTTT. It specifies CASSQSSQGRGQPQHF. The variable domain in full, with the rest retrieved from reference TRBV7-9 and TRBJ1-5, is DTGVSQNPRHKITKRGQNVTFRCDPISEHNRLYWYRQTLGQGPEFLTYFQNEAQLEKSRLLSDRFSAERPKGSFSTLEIQRTEQGDSAMYLCASSQSSQGRGQPQHFGDGTRLSIL.